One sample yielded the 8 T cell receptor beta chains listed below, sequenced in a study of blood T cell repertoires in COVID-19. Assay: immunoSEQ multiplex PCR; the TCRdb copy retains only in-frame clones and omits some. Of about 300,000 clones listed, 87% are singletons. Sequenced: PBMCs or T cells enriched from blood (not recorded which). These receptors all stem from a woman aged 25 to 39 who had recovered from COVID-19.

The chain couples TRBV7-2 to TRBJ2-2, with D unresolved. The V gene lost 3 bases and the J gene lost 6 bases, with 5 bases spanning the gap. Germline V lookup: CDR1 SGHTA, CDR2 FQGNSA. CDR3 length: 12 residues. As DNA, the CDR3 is TGTGCCAGCAGCTTCGTCGCCGGGGAGCTGTTTTTT. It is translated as CASSFVAGELFF.

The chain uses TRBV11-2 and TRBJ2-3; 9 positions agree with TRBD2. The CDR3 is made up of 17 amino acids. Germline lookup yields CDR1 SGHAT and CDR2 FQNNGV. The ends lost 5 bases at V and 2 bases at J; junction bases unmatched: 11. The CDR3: CASSVEGRGGNTDTQYF. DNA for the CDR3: TGTGCCAGCAGCGTTGAAGGGCGGGGGGGAAACACAGATACGCAGTATTTT. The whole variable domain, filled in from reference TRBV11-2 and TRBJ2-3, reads EAGVAQSPRYKIIEKRQSVAFWCNPISGHATLYWYQQILGQGPKLLIQFQNNGVVDDSQLPKDRFSAERLKGVDSTLKIQPAKLEDSAVYLCASSVEGRGGNTDTQYFGPGTRLTVL.

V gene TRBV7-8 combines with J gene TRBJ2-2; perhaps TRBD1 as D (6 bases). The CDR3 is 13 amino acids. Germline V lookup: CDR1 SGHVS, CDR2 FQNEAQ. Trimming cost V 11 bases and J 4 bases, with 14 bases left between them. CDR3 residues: CASHRVGTGELFF. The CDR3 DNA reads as TGTGCCTCCCACAGGGTGGGCACCGGGGAGCTGTTTTTT.

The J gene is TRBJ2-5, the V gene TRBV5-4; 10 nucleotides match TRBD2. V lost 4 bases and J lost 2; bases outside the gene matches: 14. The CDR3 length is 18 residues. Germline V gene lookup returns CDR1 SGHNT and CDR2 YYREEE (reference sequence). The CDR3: CASSPGGVAGGVQETQYF. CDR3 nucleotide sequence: TGTGCCAGCAGCCCCGGTGGGGTAGCGGGGGGTGTTCAAGAGACCCAGTACTTC. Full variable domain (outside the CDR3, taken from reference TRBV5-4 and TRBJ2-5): ETGVTQSPTHLIKTRGQQVTLRCSSQSGHNTVSWYQQALGQGPQFIFQYYREEENGRGNFPPRFSGLQFPNYSSELNVNALELDDSALYLCASSPGGVAGGVQETQYFGPGTRLLVL.

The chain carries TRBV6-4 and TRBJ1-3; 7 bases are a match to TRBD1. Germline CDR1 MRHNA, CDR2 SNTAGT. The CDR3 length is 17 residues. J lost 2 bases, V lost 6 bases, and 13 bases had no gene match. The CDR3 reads CASSWGVGTDAGNTIYF. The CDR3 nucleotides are TGTGCCAGCAGCTGGGGTGTCGGGACAGATGCTGGAAACACCATATATTTT.

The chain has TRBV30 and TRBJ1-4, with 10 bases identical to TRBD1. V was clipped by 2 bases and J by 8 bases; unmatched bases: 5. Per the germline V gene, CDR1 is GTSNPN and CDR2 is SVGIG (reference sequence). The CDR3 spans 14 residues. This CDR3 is CAWSSDRGREKLFF. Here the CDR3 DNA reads TGTGCCTGGAGTTCCGACAGGGGGCGGGAAAAACTGTTTTTT. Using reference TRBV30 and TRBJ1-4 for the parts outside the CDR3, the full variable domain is SQTIHQWPATLVQPVGSPLSLECTVEGTSNPNLYWYRQAAGRGLQLLFYSVGIGQISSEVPQNLSASRPQDRQFILSSKKLLLSDSGFYLCAWSSDRGREKLFFGSGTQLSVL.

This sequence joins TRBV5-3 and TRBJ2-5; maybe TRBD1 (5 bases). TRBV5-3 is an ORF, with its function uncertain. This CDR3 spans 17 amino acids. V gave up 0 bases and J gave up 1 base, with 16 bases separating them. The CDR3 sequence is CARSLVDGDSSQETQYF. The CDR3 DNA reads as TGTGCCAGAAGCTTGGTGGATGGTGACAGCTCCCAAGAGACCCAGTACTTC.

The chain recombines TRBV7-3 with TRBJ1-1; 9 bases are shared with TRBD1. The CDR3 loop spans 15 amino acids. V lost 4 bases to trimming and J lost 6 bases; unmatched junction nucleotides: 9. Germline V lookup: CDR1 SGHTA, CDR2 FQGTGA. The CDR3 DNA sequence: TGTGCCAGCAGCTCAGGACAGGGGATCATCGCTGAAGCTTTCTTT. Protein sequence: CASSSGQGIIAEAFF.